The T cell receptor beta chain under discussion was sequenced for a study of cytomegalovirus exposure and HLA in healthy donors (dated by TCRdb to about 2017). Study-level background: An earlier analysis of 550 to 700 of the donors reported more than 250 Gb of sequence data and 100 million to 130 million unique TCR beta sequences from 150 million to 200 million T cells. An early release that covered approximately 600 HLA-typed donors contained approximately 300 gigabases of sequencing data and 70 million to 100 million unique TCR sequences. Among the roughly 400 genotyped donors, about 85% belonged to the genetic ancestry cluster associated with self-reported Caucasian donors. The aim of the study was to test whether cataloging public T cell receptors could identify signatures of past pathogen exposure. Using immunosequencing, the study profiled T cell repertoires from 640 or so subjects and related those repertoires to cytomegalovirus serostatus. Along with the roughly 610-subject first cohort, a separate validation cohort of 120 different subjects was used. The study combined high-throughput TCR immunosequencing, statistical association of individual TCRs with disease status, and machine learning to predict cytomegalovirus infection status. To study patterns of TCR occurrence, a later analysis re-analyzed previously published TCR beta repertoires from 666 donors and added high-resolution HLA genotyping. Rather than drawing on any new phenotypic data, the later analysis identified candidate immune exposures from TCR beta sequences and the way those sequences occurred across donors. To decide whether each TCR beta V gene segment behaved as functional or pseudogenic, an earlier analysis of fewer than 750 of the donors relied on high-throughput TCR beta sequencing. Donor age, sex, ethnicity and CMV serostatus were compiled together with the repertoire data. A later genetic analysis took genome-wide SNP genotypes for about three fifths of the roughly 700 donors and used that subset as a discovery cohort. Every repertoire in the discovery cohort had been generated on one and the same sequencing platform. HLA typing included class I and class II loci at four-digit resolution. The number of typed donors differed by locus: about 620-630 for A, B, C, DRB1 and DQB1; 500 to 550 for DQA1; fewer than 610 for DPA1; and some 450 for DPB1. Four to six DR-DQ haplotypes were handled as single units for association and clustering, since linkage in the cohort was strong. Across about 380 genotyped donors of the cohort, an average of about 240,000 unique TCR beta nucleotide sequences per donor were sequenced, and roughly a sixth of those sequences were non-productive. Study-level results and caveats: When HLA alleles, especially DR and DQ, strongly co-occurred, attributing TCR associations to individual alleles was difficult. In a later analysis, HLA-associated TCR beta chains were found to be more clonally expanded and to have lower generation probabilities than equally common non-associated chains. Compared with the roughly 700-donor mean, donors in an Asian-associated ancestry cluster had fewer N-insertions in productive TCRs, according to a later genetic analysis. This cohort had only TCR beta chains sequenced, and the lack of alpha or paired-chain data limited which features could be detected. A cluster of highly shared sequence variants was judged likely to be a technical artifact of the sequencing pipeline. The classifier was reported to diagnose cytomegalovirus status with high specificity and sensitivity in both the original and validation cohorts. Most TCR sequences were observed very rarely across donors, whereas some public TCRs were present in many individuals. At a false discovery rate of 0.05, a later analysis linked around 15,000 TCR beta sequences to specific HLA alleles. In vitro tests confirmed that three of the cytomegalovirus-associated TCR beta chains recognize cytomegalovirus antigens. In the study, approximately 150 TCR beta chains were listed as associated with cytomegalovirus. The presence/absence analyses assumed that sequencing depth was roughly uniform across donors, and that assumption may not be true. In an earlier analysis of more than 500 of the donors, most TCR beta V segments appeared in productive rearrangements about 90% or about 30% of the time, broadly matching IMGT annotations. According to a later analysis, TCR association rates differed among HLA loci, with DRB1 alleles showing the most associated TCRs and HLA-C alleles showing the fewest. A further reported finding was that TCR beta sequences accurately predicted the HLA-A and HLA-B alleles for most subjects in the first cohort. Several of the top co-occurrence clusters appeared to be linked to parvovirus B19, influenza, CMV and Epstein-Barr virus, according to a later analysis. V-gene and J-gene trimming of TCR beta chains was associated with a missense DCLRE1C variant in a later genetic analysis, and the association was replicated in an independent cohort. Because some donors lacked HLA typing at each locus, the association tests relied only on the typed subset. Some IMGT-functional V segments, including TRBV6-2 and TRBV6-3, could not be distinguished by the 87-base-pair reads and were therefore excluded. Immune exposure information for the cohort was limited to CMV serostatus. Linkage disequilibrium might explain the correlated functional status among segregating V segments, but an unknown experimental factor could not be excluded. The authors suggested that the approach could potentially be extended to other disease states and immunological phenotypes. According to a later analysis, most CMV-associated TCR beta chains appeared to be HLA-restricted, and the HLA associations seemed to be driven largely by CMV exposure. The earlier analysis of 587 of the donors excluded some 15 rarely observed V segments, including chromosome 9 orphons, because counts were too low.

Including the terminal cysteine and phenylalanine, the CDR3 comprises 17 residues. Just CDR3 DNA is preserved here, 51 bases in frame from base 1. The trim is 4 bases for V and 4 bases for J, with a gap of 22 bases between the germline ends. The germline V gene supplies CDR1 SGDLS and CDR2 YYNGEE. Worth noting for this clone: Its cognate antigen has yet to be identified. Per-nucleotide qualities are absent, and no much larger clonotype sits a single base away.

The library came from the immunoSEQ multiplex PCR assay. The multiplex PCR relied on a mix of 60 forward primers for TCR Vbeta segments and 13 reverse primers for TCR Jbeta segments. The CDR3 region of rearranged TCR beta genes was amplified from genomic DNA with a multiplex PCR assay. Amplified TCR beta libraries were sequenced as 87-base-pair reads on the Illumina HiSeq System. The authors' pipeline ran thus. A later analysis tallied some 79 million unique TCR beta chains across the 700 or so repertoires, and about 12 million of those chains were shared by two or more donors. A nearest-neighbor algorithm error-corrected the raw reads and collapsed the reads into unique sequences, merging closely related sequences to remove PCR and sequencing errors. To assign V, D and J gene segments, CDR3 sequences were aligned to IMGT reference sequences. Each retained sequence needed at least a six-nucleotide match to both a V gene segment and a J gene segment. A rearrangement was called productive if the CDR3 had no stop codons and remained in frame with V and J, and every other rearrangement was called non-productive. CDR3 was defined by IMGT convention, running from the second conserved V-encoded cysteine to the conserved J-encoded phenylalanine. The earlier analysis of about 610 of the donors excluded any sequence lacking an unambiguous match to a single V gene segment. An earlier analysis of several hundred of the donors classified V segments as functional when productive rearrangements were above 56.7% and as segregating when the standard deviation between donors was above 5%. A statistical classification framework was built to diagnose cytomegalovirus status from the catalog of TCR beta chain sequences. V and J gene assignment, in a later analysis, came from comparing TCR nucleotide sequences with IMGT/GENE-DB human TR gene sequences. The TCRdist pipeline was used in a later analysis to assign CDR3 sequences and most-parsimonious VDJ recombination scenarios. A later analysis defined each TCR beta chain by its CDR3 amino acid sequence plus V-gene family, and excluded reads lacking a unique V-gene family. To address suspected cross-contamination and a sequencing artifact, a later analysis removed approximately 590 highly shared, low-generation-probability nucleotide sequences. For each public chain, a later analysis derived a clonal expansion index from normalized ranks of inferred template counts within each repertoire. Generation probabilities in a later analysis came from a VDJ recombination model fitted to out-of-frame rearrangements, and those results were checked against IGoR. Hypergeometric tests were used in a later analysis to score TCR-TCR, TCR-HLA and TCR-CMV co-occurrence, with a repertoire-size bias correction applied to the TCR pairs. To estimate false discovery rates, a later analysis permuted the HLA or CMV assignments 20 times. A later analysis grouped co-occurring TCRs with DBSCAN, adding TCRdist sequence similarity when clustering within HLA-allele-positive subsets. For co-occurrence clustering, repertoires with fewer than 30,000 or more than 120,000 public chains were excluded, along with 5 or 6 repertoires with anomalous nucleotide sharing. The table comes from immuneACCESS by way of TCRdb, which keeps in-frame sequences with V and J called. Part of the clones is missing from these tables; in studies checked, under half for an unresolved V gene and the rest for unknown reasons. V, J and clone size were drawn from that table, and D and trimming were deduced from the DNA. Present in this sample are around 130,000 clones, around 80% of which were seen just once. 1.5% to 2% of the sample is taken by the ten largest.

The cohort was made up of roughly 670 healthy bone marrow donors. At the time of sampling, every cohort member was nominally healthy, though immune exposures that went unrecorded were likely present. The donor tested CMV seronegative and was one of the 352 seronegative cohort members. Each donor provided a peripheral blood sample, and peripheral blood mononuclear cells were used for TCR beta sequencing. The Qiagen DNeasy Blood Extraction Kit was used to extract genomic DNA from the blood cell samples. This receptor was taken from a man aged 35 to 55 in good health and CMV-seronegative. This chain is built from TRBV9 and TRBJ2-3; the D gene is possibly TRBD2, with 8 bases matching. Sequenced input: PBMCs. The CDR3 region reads CASSRSGGAGGADTQYF. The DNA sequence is TGTGCCAGCAGCCGATCCGGGGGGGCAGGGGGGGCAGATACGCAGTATTTT. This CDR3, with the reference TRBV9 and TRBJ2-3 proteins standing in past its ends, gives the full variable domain DSGVTQTPKHLITATGQRVTLRCSPRSGDLSVYWYQQSLDQGLQFLIQYYNGEERAKGNILERFSAQQFPDLHSELNLSSLELGDSALYFCASSRSGGAGGADTQYFGPGTRLTVL.